This TCR beta chain was obtained from a study of T cell changes during pregnancy in multiple sclerosis. Deletions cut 2 bases from V and 5 bases from J, with 11 bases between. This CDR3 comprises 14 residues. CDR1 is SGHAT, CDR2 FQNNGV, per germline. TCRdb's table, derived via immunoSEQ multiplex PCR, lists solely in-frame clones and lacks some. Altogether roughly 80,000 clones are present, about 93% being singletons, with the ten largest covering roughly 2.6%. The source of this sequence is a female donor in good health, enrolled as a control in a pregnancy study. The chain is built from TRBV11-2 and TRBJ2-3, with TRBD2 as a possible D gene (6 bases). This specimen consisted of peripheral blood, obtained after pregnancy. CDR3: CASSLRRGGDTQYF. DNA of the CDR3: TGTGCCAGCAGCTTAAGGAGGGGTGGAGATACGCAGTATTTT.